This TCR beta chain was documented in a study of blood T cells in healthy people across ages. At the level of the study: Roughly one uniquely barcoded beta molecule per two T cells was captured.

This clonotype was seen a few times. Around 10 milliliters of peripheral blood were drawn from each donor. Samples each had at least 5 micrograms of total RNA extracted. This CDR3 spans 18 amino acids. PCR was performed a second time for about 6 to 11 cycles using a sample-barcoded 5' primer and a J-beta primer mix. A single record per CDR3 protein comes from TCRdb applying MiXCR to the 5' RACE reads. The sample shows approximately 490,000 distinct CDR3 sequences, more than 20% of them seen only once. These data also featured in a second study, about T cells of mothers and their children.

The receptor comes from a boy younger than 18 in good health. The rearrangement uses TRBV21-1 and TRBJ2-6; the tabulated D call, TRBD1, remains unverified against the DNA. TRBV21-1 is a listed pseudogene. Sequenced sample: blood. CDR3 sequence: CASSKARDRGTGANVLTF. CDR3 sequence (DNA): TGTGCCAGCAGCAAAGCCCGGGACAGGGGAACTGGGGCCAACGTCCTGACTTTC.